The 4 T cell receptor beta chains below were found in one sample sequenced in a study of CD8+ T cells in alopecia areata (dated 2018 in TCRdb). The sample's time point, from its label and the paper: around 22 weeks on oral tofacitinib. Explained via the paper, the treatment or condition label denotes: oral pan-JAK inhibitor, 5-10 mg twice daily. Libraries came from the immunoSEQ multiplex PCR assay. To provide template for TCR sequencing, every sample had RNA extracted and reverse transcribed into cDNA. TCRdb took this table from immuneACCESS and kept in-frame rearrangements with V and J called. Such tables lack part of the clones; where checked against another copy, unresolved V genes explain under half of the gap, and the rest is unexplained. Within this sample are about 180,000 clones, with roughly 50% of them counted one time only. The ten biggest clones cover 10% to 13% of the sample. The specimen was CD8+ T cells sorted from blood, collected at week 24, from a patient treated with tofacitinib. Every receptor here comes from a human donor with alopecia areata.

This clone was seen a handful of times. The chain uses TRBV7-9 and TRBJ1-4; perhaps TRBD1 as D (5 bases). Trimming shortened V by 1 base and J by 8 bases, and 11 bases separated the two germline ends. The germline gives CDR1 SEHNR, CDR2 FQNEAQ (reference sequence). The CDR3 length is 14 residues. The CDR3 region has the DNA TGTGCCAGCAGCTTAGAGAGGGGAGGCGAAAAACTGTTTTTT. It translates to CASSLERGGEKLFF.

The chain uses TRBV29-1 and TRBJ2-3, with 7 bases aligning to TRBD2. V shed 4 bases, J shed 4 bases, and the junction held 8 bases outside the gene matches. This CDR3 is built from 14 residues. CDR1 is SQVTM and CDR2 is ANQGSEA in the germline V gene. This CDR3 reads CSVVPRGTPDTQYF. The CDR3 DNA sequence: TGCAGCGTTGTTCCGCGGGGGACTCCAGATACGCAGTATTTT.

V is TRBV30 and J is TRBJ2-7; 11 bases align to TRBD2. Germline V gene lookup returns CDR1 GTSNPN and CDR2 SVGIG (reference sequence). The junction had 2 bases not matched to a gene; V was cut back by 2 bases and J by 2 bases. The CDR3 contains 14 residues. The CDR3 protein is CAWSLAGGAYEQYF. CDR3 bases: TGTGCCTGGAGTCTAGCGGGGGGAGCCTACGAGCAGTACTTC.

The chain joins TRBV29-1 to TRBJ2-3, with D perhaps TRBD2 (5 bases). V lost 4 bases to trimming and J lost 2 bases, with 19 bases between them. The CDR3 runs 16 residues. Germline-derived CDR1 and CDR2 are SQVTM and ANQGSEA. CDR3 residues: CSVGGPGNRNTDTQYF. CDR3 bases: TGCAGCGTTGGCGGGCCGGGAAACCGGAACACAGATACGCAGTATTTT.